This TCR beta chain emerged from a study of breast tumors, draining lymph nodes, adjacent tissues. The lymph nodes were axillary draining lymph nodes from breast cancer patients. In its sample, this clonotype was seen many times. Using its own MiXCR run on the multiplex PCR reads, TCRdb lists one record per CDR3 protein. The table lists around 120,000 distinct CDR3 sequences, nearly 20% of them singletons. Germline lookup yields CDR1 KGHDR and CDR2 SFDVKD. This CDR3 contains 14 residues. The germline V and J ends were trimmed by 4 bases and 4 bases, with 12 bases remaining between them. This TCR derives from a female donor with breast cancer. Some clones in this sample may be carry-over from other donors' samples. The specimen was axillary lymph node tissue. The rearrangement joins TRBV24-1 to TRBJ2-5; D is ambiguous. The CDR3 DNA follows: TGTGCCACCAGTGAAAAGGGTGTCCCAGAGACCCAGTACTTC. It codes for CATSEKGVPETQYF.